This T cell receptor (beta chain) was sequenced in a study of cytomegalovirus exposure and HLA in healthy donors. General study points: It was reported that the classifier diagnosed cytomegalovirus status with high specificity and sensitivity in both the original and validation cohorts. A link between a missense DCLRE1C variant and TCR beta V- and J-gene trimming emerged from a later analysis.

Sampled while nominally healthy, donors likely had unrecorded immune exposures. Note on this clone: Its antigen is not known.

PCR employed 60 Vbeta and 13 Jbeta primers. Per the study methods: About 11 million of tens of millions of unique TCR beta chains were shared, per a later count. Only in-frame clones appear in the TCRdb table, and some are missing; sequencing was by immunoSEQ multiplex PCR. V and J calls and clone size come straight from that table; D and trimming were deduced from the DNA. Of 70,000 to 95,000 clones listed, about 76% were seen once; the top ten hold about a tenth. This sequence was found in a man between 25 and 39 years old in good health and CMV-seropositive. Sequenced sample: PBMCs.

For the CDR3, the DNA is TGTGCCTGGAGACAACAGGGAGGGGGTGGAAAACTGTTTTTT. Amino acid sequence: CAWRQQGGGGKLFF. The rearrangement joins TRBV30 to TRBJ1-4, with D possibly being TRBD1 (6 bases). Trimming shortened V by 3 bases and J by 10 bases, and 18 bases separated the two germline ends. The germline gives CDR1 GTSNPN, CDR2 SVGIG (reference sequence). The CDR3 sequence is 14 residues long.